These T cell receptor beta chains were read from a single sample in a study of T cells in Graves' hyperthyroidism and ophthalmopathy. TCRdb ran MiXCR on the multiplex PCR reads and lists one entry per CDR3 protein. The sample lists fewer than 650,000 distinct CDR3 sequences, approximately 15% occurring once. The sequenced sample consisted of blood. Every receptor here comes from a woman aged 40 to 50 with Graves' ophthalmopathy. The CDR3 runs from the conserved cysteine through the conserved F or W. D genes are given only for firm matches. Only some rows state a clone size, as once, few, many or a class for expanded clones.

D gene,J gene,clone size,V gene,CDR3 protein,CDR3 DNA
TRBD1,TRBJ1-2,few,TRBV10-3,CAIRTGGYGYTF,TGTGCCATTCGGACAGGGGGCTATGGCTACACCTTC
-,TRBJ2-7,few,TRBV19,CASSPRGMVYEQYF,TGTGCCAGTAGTCCCCGGGGTATGGTCTACGAGCAGTACTTC
TRBD1,TRBJ1-2,once,TRBV12-3/TRBV12-4,CASSYGGQGSNYGYTF,TGTGCCAGCAGTTACGGGGGACAGGGGAGTAACTATGGCTACACCTTC
TRBD1,TRBJ1-5,many,TRBV6-2/TRBV6-3,CASSYTGGDSNQPQHF,TGTGCCAGCAGTTACACAGGGGGCGATAGCAATCAGCCCCAGCATTTT
-,TRBJ1-5,-,TRBV28,CASSLDPSDDQPQHF,TGTGCCAGCAGTTTAGACCCCTCGGACGATCAGCCCCAGCATTTT
-,TRBJ2-5,many,TRBV4-2,CASSDPYAVGLQETQYF,TGTGCCAGCAGTGATCCATATGCGGTGGGGTTACAAGAGACCCAGTACTTC
-,TRBJ2-2,few,TRBV10-3,CAINAGPTNTGELFF,TGTGCCATCAACGCTGGCCCAACGAACACCGGGGAGCTGTTTTTT
-,TRBJ1-5,many,TRBV28,CASSLGLARRDQPQHF,TGTGCCAGCAGTTTGGGTCTGGCACGGCGGGATCAGCCCCAGCATTTT
TRBD1,TRBJ2-7,many,TRBV20-1,CSARDWGDRGVGEQYF,TGCAGTGCTAGAGATTGGGGGGACAGGGGTGTTGGGGAGCAGTACTTC
-,TRBJ2-2,-,TRBV20-1,CSARRDRLAGELFF,TGCAGTGCTAGAAGGGACCGCCTGGCCGGGGAGCTGTTTTTT
TRBD1,TRBJ2-5,-,TRBV5-1,CASSLTGGFGETQYF,TGCGCCAGCAGCTTGACAGGGGGCTTCGGGGAGACCCAGTACTTC
-,TRBJ2-7,many,TRBV28,CASKQGFNSYEQYF,TGTGCCAGCAAGCAGGGGTTTAATTCCTACGAGCAGTACTTC
-,TRBJ1-2,many,TRBV25-1,CASSKSEGRGGNYGYTF,TGTGCCAGCAGTAAAAGTGAAGGAAGGGGGGGGAACTATGGCTACACCTTC
TRBD2,TRBJ2-5,few,TRBV5-1,CASSHGLAGQETQYF,TGCGCCAGCTCCCACGGCCTAGCGGGACAAGAGACCCAGTACTTC
-,TRBJ1-1,-,TRBV6-1,CASSEAGGGYTEAFF,TGTGCCAGCAGTGAAGCTGGGGGGGGATACACTGAAGCTTTCTTT
-,TRBJ2-2,-,TRBV15,CASRDGSKNTGELFF,TGTGCCTCCCGGGACGGGAGTAAGAACACTGGGGAGCTGTTTTTT
-,TRBJ1-1,-,TRBV5-1,CASRRTATTEAFF,TGCGCCAGCAGGAGGACAGCTACTACTGAAGCTTTCTTT
-,TRBJ2-7,few,TRBV11-3,CASSLLSGSLITYEQYF,TGTGCCAGCAGCTTATTGTCAGGGTCCCTAATCACCTACGAGCAGTACTTC
TRBD1,TRBJ2-3,many,TRBV6-1,CASSQGTGDSDTQYF,TGTGCCAGCAGTCAAGGGACAGGGGACTCAGATACGCAGTATTTT
-,TRBJ2-7,many,TRBV27,CASSVEPGLYEQYF,TGTGCCAGCAGTGTAGAACCGGGACTCTACGAGCAGTACTTC
-,TRBJ1-1,many,TRBV10-3,CAISPGRPNTEAFF,TGTGCCATCAGCCCGGGACGGCCGAACACTGAAGCTTTCTTT
-,TRBJ2-7,many,TRBV5-1,CASSLDPGSSYEQYF,TGCGCCAGCAGCTTGGACCCCGGCTCTTCCTACGAGCAGTACTTC
-,TRBJ2-5,many,TRBV10-3,CAISKSGTQETQYF,TGTGCCATCAGTAAATCCGGGACCCAAGAGACCCAGTACTTC
-,TRBJ1-6,many,TRBV11-2,CASSLYPPGGNSPLHF,TGTGCCAGCAGCTTATACCCACCGGGGGGGAATTCACCCCTCCACTTT
-,TRBJ1-3,many,TRBV6-5,CASSPDTLSGNTIYF,TGTGCCAGCAGTCCAGACACCCTCTCTGGAAACACCATATATTTT
-,TRBJ2-7,many,TRBV6-5,CASSSPSASYEQYF,TGTGCCAGCAGTTCCCCTAGCGCCTCCTACGAGCAGTACTTC
TRBD1,TRBJ1-2,many,TRBV29-1,CSAPDSGQGHGYTF,TGCAGCGCCCCTGATTCGGGACAGGGACATGGCTACACCTTC
TRBD1,TRBJ1-6,once,TRBV2,CASNGQGQDNSPLHF,TGTGCCAGCAACGGACAGGGCCAAGATAATTCACCCCTCCACTTT
-,TRBJ2-7,-,TRBV25-1,CASSEIGRDEQYF,TGTGCCAGCAGTGAAATTGGCAGGGACGAGCAGTACTTC
-,TRBJ1-5,many,TRBV28,CASFEGYQPQHF,TGTGCCAGCTTCGAGGGTTATCAGCCCCAGCATTTT
-,TRBJ1-2,many,TRBV12-3/TRBV12-4,CASTLGRSGGYTF,TGTGCCAGCACTCTGGGGCGATCAGGCGGCTACACCTTC
TRBD2,TRBJ2-4,many,TRBV6-2/TRBV6-3,CASSYSRLAGGNIQYF,TGTGCCAGCAGTTACTCGCGACTAGCGGGAGGTAACATTCAGTACTTC
-,TRBJ1-2,many,TRBV11-2,CASSLDAADGYTF,TGTGCCAGCAGCTTAGATGCGGCGGATGGCTACACCTTC
-,TRBJ1-5,many,TRBV6-1,CASSGGQPYQPQHF,TGTGCCAGCAGTGGAGGACAGCCTTATCAACCCCAGCATTTT
-,TRBJ2-7,many,TRBV6-1,CASSPVADPYEQYF,TGTGCCAGCAGCCCTGTAGCGGATCCCTACGAGCAGTACTTC
-,TRBJ1-5,many,TRBV2,CASSKSGLSNQPQHF,TGTGCCAGCAGTAAAAGCGGGCTTAGCAATCAGCCCCAGCATTTT
-,TRBJ1-1,many,TRBV12-3/TRBV12-4,CASSPRWNTEAFF,TGTGCCAGCAGCCCACGGTGGAACACTGAAGCTTTCTTT
-,TRBJ2-7,many,TRBV6-1,CASSDPGSVRHEQYF,TGTGCCAGCAGTGACCCCGGGTCTGTCAGGCACGAGCAGTACTTC
-,TRBJ2-2,-,TRBV11-2,CASSLDSGASSGELFF,TGTGCCAGCAGCTTAGATTCAGGCGCCTCCTCCGGGGAGCTGTTTTTT
-,TRBJ2-5,few,TRBV6-2/TRBV6-3,CASRTGTFGETQYF,TGTGCCAGCAGGACCGGGACATTTGGGGAGACCCAGTACTTC
-,TRBJ1-2,many,TRBV12-3/TRBV12-4,CASSRQGGRTDGYTF,TGTGCCAGCAGTCGTCAGGGTGGACGTACCGATGGCTACACCTTC
-,TRBJ1-1,-,TRBV20-1,CSAPGVSNTEAFF,TGCAGTGCCCCCGGGGTCTCGAACACTGAAGCTTTCTTT
-,TRBJ1-5,many,TRBV11-2,CASSFGYTQPQHF,TGTGCCAGCAGCTTTGGTTATACTCAGCCCCAGCATTTT
-,TRBJ2-7,many,TRBV6-5,CASSYSAGPHEQYF,TGTGCCAGCAGTTACTCGGCGGGGCCCCACGAGCAGTACTTC
-,TRBJ1-1,many,TRBV2,CASHNSQVEAFF,TGTGCCAGCCACAACTCCCAAGTTGAAGCTTTCTTT
TRBD2,TRBJ2-7,many,TRBV11-2,CASSQILVPGGYEQYF,TGTGCCAGCAGCCAGATCTTAGTCCCCGGGGGGTACGAGCAGTACTTC
TRBD1,TRBJ2-7,many,TRBV5-1,CASSLVGQGPYEQYF,TGCGCCAGCAGCTTGGTTGGACAGGGTCCCTACGAGCAGTACTTC
-,TRBJ2-7,many,TRBV10-1,CASSDPGGEQYF,TGCGCCAGCAGTGATCCGGGCGGGGAGCAGTACTTC
TRBD1,TRBJ2-7,-,TRBV7-8,CASSLGQGIMYEQYF,TGTGCCAGCAGCTTGGGACAGGGGATTATGTACGAGCAGTACTTC
-,TRBJ2-7,many,TRBV20-1,CSALEGHEQYF,TGCAGTGCTCTAGAGGGCCACGAGCAGTACTTC
-,TRBJ1-1,many,TRBV6-1,CASSEMIVLNTEAFF,TGTGCCAGCAGTGAAATGATAGTACTGAACACTGAAGCTTTCTTT
TRBD2,TRBJ2-7,many,TRBV28,CASSEGLAAYEQYF,TGTGCCAGCAGCGAGGGACTAGCGGCCTACGAGCAGTACTTC
-,TRBJ2-7,-,TRBV5-1,CASSPVAQEDYEQYF,TGCGCCAGCAGCCCTGTTGCACAAGAGGACTACGAGCAGTACTTC
-,TRBJ2-5,many,TRBV6-5,CASSYSAGGQETQYF,TGTGCCAGCAGTTACTCGGCAGGGGGGCAGGAGACCCAGTACTTC
-,TRBJ2-6,many,TRBV19,CASSPWTVTGANVLTF,TGTGCCAGTAGTCCTTGGACAGTCACTGGGGCCAACGTCCTGACTTTC
-,TRBJ2-7,-,TRBV28,CASSLSGSHLKFYEQYF,TGTGCCAGCAGTTTATCAGGGTCCCACCTGAAATTCTACGAGCAGTACTTC
TRBD2,TRBJ2-7,-,TRBV7-8,CASSLPGGRVYEQYF,TGTGCCAGCAGCCTGCCCGGCGGGAGAGTCTACGAGCAGTACTTC
TRBD1,TRBJ1-1,many,TRBV6-5,CASSYAGQELIQAFF,TGTGCCAGCAGTTACGCCGGACAGGAGTTGATTCAAGCTTTCTTT
-,TRBJ1-2,many,TRBV6-5,CASSASHGYTF,TGTGCCAGCAGCGCATCCCATGGCTACACCTTC
-,TRBJ2-6,many,TRBV19,CASSIRPAGANVLTF,TGTGCCAGTAGTATACGTCCGGCTGGGGCCAACGTCCTGACTTTC